These 2 T cell receptor beta chains share one sample of origin, sequenced in a study of T-cell reconstitution after alpha-beta-depleted transplantation in children. Preparation of the TCRbeta library was carried out with unique molecular identifiers. One entry per CDR3 protein results from TCRdb running MiXCR on the PCR reads. The profile shows about 610,000 distinct CDR3 sequences, over 9.5% of them singletons. Specimen: PBMCs from the stem cell graft donor, collected from the stem cell graft. The receptors shown here come from a human donor who donated a stem cell graft to a child with acute myeloid leukemia.

There are many counts of this clonotype. In DNA form, the CDR3 reads TGTGCCAGCAGTTTATTTCGGGGAAGGATAGCGCCCCAGCATTTT. Translating gives CASSLFRGRIAPQHF. V is TRBV28 and J is TRBJ1-5; D remains ambiguous. CDR3 length equals 15 residues. Trimming took 1 base from V and 9 from J, leaving 16 bases between them. CDR1 and CDR2 (germline): MDHEN, SYDVKM.

This clonotype was observed many times. The chain combines TRBV10-3 with TRBJ2-7; 8 bases agree with TRBD1. Trimming took 3 bases from V and 3 from J; bases not matched to a gene: 4. There are 14 residues in the CDR3. Per the germline V gene, CDR1 is ENHRY and CDR2 is SYGVKD. The CDR3: CAISDLTGGYEQYF. The CDR3 DNA sequence: TGTGCCATCAGTGATCTTACAGGGGGCTACGAGCAGTACTTC.